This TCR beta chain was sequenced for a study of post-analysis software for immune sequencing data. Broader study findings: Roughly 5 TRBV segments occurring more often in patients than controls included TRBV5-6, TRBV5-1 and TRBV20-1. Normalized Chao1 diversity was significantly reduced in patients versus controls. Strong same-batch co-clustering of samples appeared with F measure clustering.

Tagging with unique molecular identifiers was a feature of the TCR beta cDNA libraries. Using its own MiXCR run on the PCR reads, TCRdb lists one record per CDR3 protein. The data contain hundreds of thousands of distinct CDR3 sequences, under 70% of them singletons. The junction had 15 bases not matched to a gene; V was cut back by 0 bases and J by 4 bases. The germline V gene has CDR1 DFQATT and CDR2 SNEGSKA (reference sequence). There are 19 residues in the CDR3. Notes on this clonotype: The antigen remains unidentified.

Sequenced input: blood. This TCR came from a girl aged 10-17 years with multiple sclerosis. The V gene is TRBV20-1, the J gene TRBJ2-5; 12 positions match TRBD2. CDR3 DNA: TGCAGTGCTAGAGACCCGTCAAGACTAGCGGGAGAGAATGGAGAGACCCAGTACTTC. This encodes CSARDPSRLAGENGETQYF.